These 18 T cell receptor beta chains were sequenced from one sample in a study of early T cells in non-severe SARS-CoV-2 infection. TCRdb redid the calling of the 5' RACE reads with MiXCR, one entry per CDR3 protein. The top ten clones hold 15% to 17% of a sample with under 85,000 distinct CDR3 sequences, 12% of them seen once. Sequences were derived from whole blood, sampled at baseline. Receptor source: an adult who was a healthcare worker with PCR-confirmed SARS-CoV-2 infection or an uninfected control (not recorded which). The donor label of this sample is uncertain.

The sample holds many counts of this clonotype. The chain has TRBV4-1 and TRBJ2-1; no clear D gene. Trimming stripped 3 bases from V and 10 bases from J, with 16 bases between. The CDR3 sequence is 14 residues long. CDR1 and CDR2 from the germline V gene are MGHRA and YSYEKL. The CDR3 region has the DNA TGCGCCAGCAGCCAGGAAGGCCAGTTCGGGGAGCAGTTCTTC. Its translation is CASSQEGQFGEQFF.

This clonotype was counted many times. J is TRBJ2-1 and V is TRBV5-6; 7 nucleotides align to TRBD1. J gave up 6 bases and V 4 bases, and 13 bases lay outside the gene matches. Looked up from germline, CDR1 is SGHDT and CDR2 is YYEEEE. This CDR3 comprises 16 residues. DNA for the CDR3: TGTGCCAGCAGCGACAGGGAGTGGTACTCGCTCAATGAGCAGTTCTTC. Residues: CASSDREWYSLNEQFF.

This clonotype was counted only a few times. The chain employs TRBV5-4 and TRBJ2-2; D is unclear. The CDR3 contains 15 residues. V lost 0 bases and J lost 4, with 10 bases in between. Germline V gene sequence: CDR1 SGHNT, CDR2 YYREEE (reference sequence). The CDR3 region is CASSLEPTSTGELFF. DNA for the CDR3: TGTGCCAGCAGCTTGGAGCCAACGAGCACCGGGGAGCTGTTTTTT.

The rearrangement uses TRBV7-3 and TRBJ1-1; D unresolved. The CDR3 is made up of 13 amino acids. Germline-derived CDR1 and CDR2 are SGHTA and FQGTGA. V was shortened by 3 bases and J by 1 base, with 6 bases between the two germline ends. The CDR3 DNA sequence: TGTGCCAGCAGCTTTCAACAGAACACTGAAGCTTTCTTT. It is translated as CASSFQQNTEAFF.

At least ten counts were recorded for this clonotype. This chain connects TRBV20-1 to TRBJ2-1, with D perhaps matching TRBD2 (7 bases). Trimming removed 3 bases from V and 8 bases from J, with 17 bases in between. The CDR3 totals 14 residues. CDR1 DFQATT and CDR2 SNEGSKA come from the germline V gene (reference sequence). Here the CDR3 reads CSARGGPPNYEQFF. CDR3 nucleotides: TGCAGTGCTAGGGGGGGGCCCCCTAACTATGAGCAGTTCTTC.

There are a few counts of this clonotype. The chain has TRBV12-3 or TRBV12-4 and TRBJ1-4; TRBD1 agrees at 7 bases. The V segment lost 6 bases and the J segment 5 bases; nucleotides outside the gene matches: 9. The CDR3 has 15 residues. CDR3 nucleotide sequence: TGTGCCAGCAGCCTAACCGGACAGGTGAATGAAAAACTGTTTTTT. It translates to CASSLTGQVNEKLFF.

The genes are TRBV7-9 and TRBJ2-5, with D perhaps TRBD1 (6 bases). The CDR3 is made up of 15 amino acids. Trimming left V 3 bases short and J 5 bases short, with 16 bases between. Germline V gene sequence: CDR1 SEHNR, CDR2 FQNEAQ (reference sequence). CDR3 residues: CASSLTVIQGETQYF. The CDR3, as DNA: TGTGCCAGCAGCTTGACAGTAATCCAGGGGGAGACCCAGTACTTC.

This clonotype was detected a few times. The J gene is TRBJ2-2, the V gene TRBV6-2 or TRBV6-3, with D possibly being TRBD2 (7 bases). There are 15 residues in the CDR3. Looked up from germline, CDR1 is MNHEY and CDR2 is SVGEGT. The V end lost 1 base, the J end lost 4 bases, and 10 bases lay between the germline ends. CDR3 in DNA: TGTGCCAGCAGTTACTTCGGGGGGCCCACCGGGGAGCTGTTTTTT. This codes for CASSYFGGPTGELFF.

This clonotype was seen a few times. This sequence joins TRBV7-2 and TRBJ2-3; no clear D. Trimming shortened V by 2 bases and J by 1 base, and 10 bases separated the two germline ends. Germline CDR1 and CDR2: SGHTA and FQGNSA. The CDR3 is made up of 15 amino acids. The CDR3 spells CASSLQRTRTDTQYF. CDR3 in DNA: TGTGCCAGCAGCTTACAGCGTACTCGCACAGATACGCAGTATTTT.

This clonotype has ten or more counts. V gene TRBV28 combines with J gene TRBJ2-2, with 7 bases matching TRBD2. This CDR3 comprises 14 residues. The J segment lost 9 bases and the V segment lost 6 bases, leaving 10 bases of the junction unmatched. The germline gives CDR1 MDHEN, CDR2 SYDVKM. The CDR3 here is CASSHGLGGRELFF. CDR3 bases: TGTGCCAGCAGCCATGGACTAGGCGGCCGGGAGCTGTTTTTT.

This clonotype was counted between two and nine times. This chain joins TRBV19 and TRBJ2-5; D is perhaps TRBD1 (6 bases). The V gene's germline CDR1 is LNHDA and CDR2 SQIVND (reference sequence). The length of the CDR3 is 13 residues. Trimming pared 9 bases from V and 3 bases from J, leaving 14 bases between. CDR3 sequence: CASKTRDKETQYF. The CDR3 region has the DNA TGTGCCAGCAAGACCCGGGACAAAGAGACCCAGTACTTC.

This clonotype has only a few counts. This rearrangement joins TRBV14 to TRBJ2-2; D uncertain. This CDR3 has 14 residues. Germline CDR1 reads SGHDN; CDR2 reads FVKESK. Trimming removed 3 bases from V and 1 base from J, with 6 bases in between. The chain's CDR3 is CASSHGKNTGELFF. The DNA for the CDR3 is TGTGCCAGCAGCCATGGAAAGAACACCGGGGAGCTGTTTTTT.

This rearrangement joins TRBV5-5 to TRBJ1-2; D uncertain. The V gene's germline CDR1 is SGHKS and CDR2 YYEKEE (reference sequence). This CDR3 is 13 amino acids long. V dropped 5 bases and J dropped 3 bases, with 11 bases sitting between them. CDR3 protein: CASSSLRDYGYTF. The CDR3, as DNA: TGTGCCAGCAGTTCCCTCCGGGACTATGGCTACACCTTC.

This clonotype was detected only a few times. The rearrangement joins TRBV7-6 to TRBJ2-1; 10 bases fit TRBD2. The trim removed 6 bases at V and 4 bases at J, leaving 6 bases unmatched. The CDR3 sequence is 15 residues long. The V gene's germline CDR1 is SGHVS and CDR2 FNYEAQ. Here the CDR3 DNA reads TGTGCCAGCAGGCCTCTAGCGGGAGTTTACAATGAGCAGTTCTTC. This codes for CASRPLAGVYNEQFF. Using reference TRBV7-6 and TRBJ2-1 for the parts outside the CDR3, the full variable domain is GAGVSQSPRYKVTKRGQDVALRCDPISGHVSLYWYRQALGQGPEFLTYFNYEAQQDKSGLPNDRFSAERPEGSISTLTIQRTEQRDSAMYRCASRPLAGVYNEQFFGPGTRLTVL.

This clonotype has more than one count but fewer than ten. This sequence joins TRBV6-5 and TRBJ1-5; D may be TRBD1 (5 bases). CDR3 size: 14 residues. V lost 2 bases to trimming and J lost 7 bases, with 12 bases between them. Germline V lookup: CDR1 MNHEY, CDR2 SVGAGI. The CDR3 coding sequence is TGTGCCAGCAGTTACGGCCGGGGCGGGCAGCCCCAGCATTTT. This gives the protein CASSYGRGGQPQHF.

The chain is built from TRBV7-8 and TRBJ1-1, with D possibly matching TRBD1 (5 bases). Trimming shortened V by 3 bases and J by 1 base, and 12 bases separated the two germline ends. Germline V gene data show CDR1 as SGHVS and CDR2 as FQNEAQ. CDR3 length: 15 residues. In DNA form, the CDR3 reads TGTGCCAGCAGCTTGGGGTTGACAGCGAACACTGAAGCTTTCTTT. Translated: CASSLGLTANTEAFF.

This clonotype has just a few counts. The chain couples TRBV29-1 to TRBJ1-2; 7 positions agree with TRBD1. Germline V gives CDR1 SQVTM, CDR2 ANQGSEA. The CDR3 spans 14 residues. After removal of 7 bases from V and 6 bases from J, the junction contained 14 bases not matched to a gene. The CDR3 loop reads CSAIGEGGWDGYTF. DNA of the CDR3: TGCAGCGCCATCGGGGAAGGGGGCTGGGATGGCTACACCTTC.

The V and J genes are TRBV12-5 and TRBJ2-1, with D unclear. This CDR3 region has 11 residues. Germline assignment: CDR1 LGHNT and CDR2 FRNRAP. The ends were cut back, 5 bases at V and 7 bases at J, with 6 bases in the middle. CDR3 residues: CASGPGNEQFF. CDR3 sequence (DNA): TGTGCTAGTGGTCCCGGAAATGAGCAGTTCTTC.